The 18 T cell receptor beta chains below were found in one sample sequenced in a study of read filtering for tumor transcriptome and immune sequencing. From roughly 390 ng of RNA, a library with molecular barcoded alpha/delta and beta/gamma adaptors was made. TCRdb redid the calling of the reads with MiXCR, one entry per CDR3 protein. The sample has 35,000 to 40,000 distinct CDR3 sequences; roughly an eighth are singletons. Sequencing was done on a sample of a population of CD138-negative cells sorted from bone marrow. These receptors came from a donor aged 40 or older with multiple myeloma.

The J gene is TRBJ2-7, the V gene TRBV28; D ambiguous. CDR1 is MDHEN and CDR2 is SYDVKM in the germline V gene. The CDR3 contains 11 residues. V gave up 6 bases and J gave up 3 bases, with 6 bases separating them. CDR3 sequence (DNA): TGTGCCAGCAGAACCTTCTACGAGCAGTACTTC. It translates to CASRTFYEQYF.

Points on this clonotype: A much larger clone differs from this one at a single base, so this may be a read error. This CDR3 is missing its conserved last phenylalanine or tryptophan, likely due to a read error. The chain carries TRBV2 and TRBJ2-1, with 9 nucleotides matching TRBD1. This CDR3 region has 16 residues. V was pared by 2 bases and J by 2 bases, with 4 bases of the junction left unmatched. Germline values: CDR1 SNHLY, CDR2 FYNNEI. The CDR3 loop is CASSEYGTGTYNEQFL. In nucleotides, the CDR3 is TGTGCCAGCAGTGAATATGGGACAGGGACCTACAATGAGCAGTTCCTC.

This clonotype was seen at least ten times. J is TRBJ2-5 and V is TRBV12-3 or TRBV12-4; 8 bases map to TRBD1. This CDR3 comprises 14 residues. V lost 6 bases to trimming and J lost 5 bases; unmatched junction nucleotides: 8. The CDR3 bases are TGTGCCAGCAGCCTCCCCGGACAGGGCGAGACCCAGTACTTC. Translation gives CASSLPGQGETQYF.

The sample holds many counts of this clonotype. The rearrangement uses TRBV18 and TRBJ2-1; the match to TRBD2 covers 9 bases. Germline V gene lookup returns CDR1 KGHSH and CDR2 LQKENI. Trimming removed 3 bases from V and 5 bases from J; junction bases left unmatched: 8. This CDR3 comprises 16 residues. The CDR3 DNA is TGTGCCAGCTCACCTCCCGGGACTAGCCGCAACAATGAGCAGTTCTTC. Translating it yields CASSPPGTSRNNEQFF.

This clonotype was recorded many times. CDR3 coding DNA: TGTGCCAGCAGCTTAGGAAGGACATGGAGCGCGGATACGCAGTATTTT. This gives the protein CASSLGRTWSADTQYF. The chain uses TRBV7-8 and TRBJ2-3; tentatively, D is TRBD1 (5 bases). The CDR3 spans 16 residues. Germline CDR1 and CDR2: SGHVS and FQNEAQ. Trimming took off 1 base at V and 6 bases at J, with 17 bases between the two ends.

There are many counts of this clonotype. In DNA form, the CDR3 reads TGCAGTGCTAGATCGGGCGCGGGATGGAACAATGAGCAGTTCTTC. Translation gives CSARSGAGWNNEQFF. The rearrangement joins TRBV20-1 to TRBJ2-1, with D possibly TRBD2 on 6 matching bases. The CDR3 has 15 amino acids. Between the trimmed V and J ends, which lost 2 bases and 5 bases, there was a span of 16 bases. CDR1 is DFQATT and CDR2 is SNEGSKA in the germline V gene (reference sequence).

This clonotype was seen ten or more times. The CDR3 sequence is CASSQATGLALMETQYF. Here the CDR3 DNA reads TGTGCCAGCAGCCAAGCGACGGGACTAGCGTTAATGGAGACCCAGTACTTC. The V and J genes are TRBV14 and TRBJ2-5; 10 bases line up with TRBD2. Trimming at V came to 1 base and at J to 5 bases, leaving 10 bases not matched to a gene. This CDR3 is built from 17 residues. Germline CDR1 and CDR2: SGHDN and FVKESK.

This clonotype was observed a few times. The junction departs from the called germline gene at one end, perhaps through a read error. The chain recombines TRBV19 with TRBJ2-6, with D perhaps being TRBD1 or TRBD2 (5 bases each). Germline V gene lookup returns CDR1 LNHDA and CDR2 SQIVND (reference sequence). The CDR3 covers 17 residues. The CDR3 DNA is TGTGCCAGTAGTACGCGACGGGGCCCCTCTGGGGCCAACGGCCTGACTTTC. It codes for CASSTRRGPSGANGLTF.

This clonotype occurred a few times. Here the CDR3 reads CAISDAGLASSYEQYF. Written as DNA, the CDR3 is TGTGCCATCAGTGACGCCGGACTAGCGAGCTCCTACGAGCAGTACTTC. This chain links TRBV10-3 with TRBJ2-7; 9 bases align to TRBD2. Germline-derived CDR1 and CDR2 are ENHRY and SYGVKD. V shed 3 bases, J shed 0 bases, and the junction held 6 bases outside the gene matches. This CDR3 spans 16 amino acids.

This clonotype was detected many times. The chain has TRBV24-1 and TRBJ2-2; D is perhaps TRBD2 (6 bases). CDR1 is KGHDR, CDR2 SFDVKD, per germline. The CDR3 loop spans 14 amino acids. Trimming cost V 3 bases and J 8 bases, with 12 bases left between them. The CDR3 loop reads CATSDGRTAGELFF. The CDR3 region has the DNA TGTGCCACCAGTGATGGGAGGACTGCGGGGGAGCTGTTTTTT.

A remark on this clonotype: This sequence may be a read error, since a much larger clone differs from it by one base. The chain joins TRBV18 to TRBJ2-5; unclear D gene. Germline V gene sequence: CDR1 KGHSH, CDR2 LQKENI. The CDR3 runs to 14 residues. The CDR3 DNA reads as TGTGCCAGCTTACCACCGCTATCTTCAGAGACCCAGTACTTC. Protein: CASLPPLSSETQYF.

This clonotype was seen only a few times. This sequence may be a read error, since a much larger clone differs from it by one base. The chain couples TRBV5-1 to TRBJ2-5; D is uncertain. CDR1 is SGHRS, CDR2 YFSETQ, per germline. This CDR3 spans 14 amino acids. The chain's CDR3 is CTSSLETLVKTQYF. The CDR3 bases are TGCACCAGCAGCTTGGAGACGCTAGTGAAGACCCAGTACTTC.

This clonotype has at least ten counts. The chain recombines TRBV9 with TRBJ2-1, with 9 bases lining up with TRBD1. V lost 2 bases, J lost 1 base, and 1 base stayed unmatched. There are 15 residues in the CDR3. Germline assignment: CDR1 SGDLS and CDR2 YYNGEE. The CDR3 nucleotides are TGTGCCAGCAGCGTCGGGACAGGGTCCTACAATGAGCAGTTCTTC. Its translation is CASSVGTGSYNEQFF.

This clonotype was counted between two and nine times. The rearrangement uses TRBV5-5 and TRBJ2-1; 8 nucleotides align to TRBD1. Germline CDR1 SGHKS, CDR2 YYEKEE (reference sequence). V shed 4 bases and J 8 bases; nucleotides not matched to a gene: 11. CDR3 size: 15 residues. CDR3 DNA: TGTGCCAGCAGCCCGGGGCAGGGGGCCGGGGATGAGCAGTTCTTC. Translating gives CASSPGQGAGDEQFF.

This clonotype was seen repeatedly, ten times or more. V usage is TRBV7-2 and J usage is TRBJ2-7, with 9 positions matching TRBD1. V was pared by 5 bases and J by 7 bases, with 12 bases of the junction left unmatched. Germline V gene sequence: CDR1 SGHTA, CDR2 FQGNSA. CDR3 length: 15 residues. CDR3 in amino acids: CASSQPGTGLLEQYF. The CDR3 DNA follows: TGTGCCAGCAGCCAACCCGGGACAGGGCTGTTAGAGCAGTACTTC.

This clonotype was detected a few times. The chain is built from TRBV15 and TRBJ2-1; 14 bases agree with TRBD2. The CDR3 has 16 amino acids. J was trimmed by 10 bases and V by 8 bases; bases with no gene match: 13. Germline lookup yields CDR1 LNHNV and CDR2 YYDKDF (reference sequence). In DNA form, the CDR3 reads TGTGCCACCGGAGCCGGGACGGGACTAGCGGGAGAGGAGCAGTTCTTC. It yields the protein CATGAGTGLAGEEQFF.

Remarks on this clonotype: Germline and junction disagree at one end, which may indicate a read error. The rearrangement joins TRBV13 to TRBJ1-1, with 8 bases identical to TRBD1. This CDR3 is 16 amino acids long. Per the germline V gene, CDR1 is PRHDT and CDR2 is FYEKMQ (reference sequence). As DNA, the CDR3 is TGTGCCAGCAGTTTAGGGTGGGGCAGGGGGCCCACTGAAGCTTTCTTC. It encodes CASSLGWGRGPTEAFF.

At least ten counts were recorded for this clonotype. V is TRBV11-3 and J is TRBJ2-1, with D perhaps TRBD2 (5 bases). The CDR3 runs to 17 residues. Trimming pared 5 bases from V and 4 bases from J, leaving 21 bases between. Germline V gives CDR1 SGHNT, CDR2 YENEEA. The CDR3 bases are TGTGCCAGCAGCACCCGAGAGGGAAAGGGCCCATACAATGAGCAGTTCTTC. It translates to CASSTREGKGPYNEQFF.